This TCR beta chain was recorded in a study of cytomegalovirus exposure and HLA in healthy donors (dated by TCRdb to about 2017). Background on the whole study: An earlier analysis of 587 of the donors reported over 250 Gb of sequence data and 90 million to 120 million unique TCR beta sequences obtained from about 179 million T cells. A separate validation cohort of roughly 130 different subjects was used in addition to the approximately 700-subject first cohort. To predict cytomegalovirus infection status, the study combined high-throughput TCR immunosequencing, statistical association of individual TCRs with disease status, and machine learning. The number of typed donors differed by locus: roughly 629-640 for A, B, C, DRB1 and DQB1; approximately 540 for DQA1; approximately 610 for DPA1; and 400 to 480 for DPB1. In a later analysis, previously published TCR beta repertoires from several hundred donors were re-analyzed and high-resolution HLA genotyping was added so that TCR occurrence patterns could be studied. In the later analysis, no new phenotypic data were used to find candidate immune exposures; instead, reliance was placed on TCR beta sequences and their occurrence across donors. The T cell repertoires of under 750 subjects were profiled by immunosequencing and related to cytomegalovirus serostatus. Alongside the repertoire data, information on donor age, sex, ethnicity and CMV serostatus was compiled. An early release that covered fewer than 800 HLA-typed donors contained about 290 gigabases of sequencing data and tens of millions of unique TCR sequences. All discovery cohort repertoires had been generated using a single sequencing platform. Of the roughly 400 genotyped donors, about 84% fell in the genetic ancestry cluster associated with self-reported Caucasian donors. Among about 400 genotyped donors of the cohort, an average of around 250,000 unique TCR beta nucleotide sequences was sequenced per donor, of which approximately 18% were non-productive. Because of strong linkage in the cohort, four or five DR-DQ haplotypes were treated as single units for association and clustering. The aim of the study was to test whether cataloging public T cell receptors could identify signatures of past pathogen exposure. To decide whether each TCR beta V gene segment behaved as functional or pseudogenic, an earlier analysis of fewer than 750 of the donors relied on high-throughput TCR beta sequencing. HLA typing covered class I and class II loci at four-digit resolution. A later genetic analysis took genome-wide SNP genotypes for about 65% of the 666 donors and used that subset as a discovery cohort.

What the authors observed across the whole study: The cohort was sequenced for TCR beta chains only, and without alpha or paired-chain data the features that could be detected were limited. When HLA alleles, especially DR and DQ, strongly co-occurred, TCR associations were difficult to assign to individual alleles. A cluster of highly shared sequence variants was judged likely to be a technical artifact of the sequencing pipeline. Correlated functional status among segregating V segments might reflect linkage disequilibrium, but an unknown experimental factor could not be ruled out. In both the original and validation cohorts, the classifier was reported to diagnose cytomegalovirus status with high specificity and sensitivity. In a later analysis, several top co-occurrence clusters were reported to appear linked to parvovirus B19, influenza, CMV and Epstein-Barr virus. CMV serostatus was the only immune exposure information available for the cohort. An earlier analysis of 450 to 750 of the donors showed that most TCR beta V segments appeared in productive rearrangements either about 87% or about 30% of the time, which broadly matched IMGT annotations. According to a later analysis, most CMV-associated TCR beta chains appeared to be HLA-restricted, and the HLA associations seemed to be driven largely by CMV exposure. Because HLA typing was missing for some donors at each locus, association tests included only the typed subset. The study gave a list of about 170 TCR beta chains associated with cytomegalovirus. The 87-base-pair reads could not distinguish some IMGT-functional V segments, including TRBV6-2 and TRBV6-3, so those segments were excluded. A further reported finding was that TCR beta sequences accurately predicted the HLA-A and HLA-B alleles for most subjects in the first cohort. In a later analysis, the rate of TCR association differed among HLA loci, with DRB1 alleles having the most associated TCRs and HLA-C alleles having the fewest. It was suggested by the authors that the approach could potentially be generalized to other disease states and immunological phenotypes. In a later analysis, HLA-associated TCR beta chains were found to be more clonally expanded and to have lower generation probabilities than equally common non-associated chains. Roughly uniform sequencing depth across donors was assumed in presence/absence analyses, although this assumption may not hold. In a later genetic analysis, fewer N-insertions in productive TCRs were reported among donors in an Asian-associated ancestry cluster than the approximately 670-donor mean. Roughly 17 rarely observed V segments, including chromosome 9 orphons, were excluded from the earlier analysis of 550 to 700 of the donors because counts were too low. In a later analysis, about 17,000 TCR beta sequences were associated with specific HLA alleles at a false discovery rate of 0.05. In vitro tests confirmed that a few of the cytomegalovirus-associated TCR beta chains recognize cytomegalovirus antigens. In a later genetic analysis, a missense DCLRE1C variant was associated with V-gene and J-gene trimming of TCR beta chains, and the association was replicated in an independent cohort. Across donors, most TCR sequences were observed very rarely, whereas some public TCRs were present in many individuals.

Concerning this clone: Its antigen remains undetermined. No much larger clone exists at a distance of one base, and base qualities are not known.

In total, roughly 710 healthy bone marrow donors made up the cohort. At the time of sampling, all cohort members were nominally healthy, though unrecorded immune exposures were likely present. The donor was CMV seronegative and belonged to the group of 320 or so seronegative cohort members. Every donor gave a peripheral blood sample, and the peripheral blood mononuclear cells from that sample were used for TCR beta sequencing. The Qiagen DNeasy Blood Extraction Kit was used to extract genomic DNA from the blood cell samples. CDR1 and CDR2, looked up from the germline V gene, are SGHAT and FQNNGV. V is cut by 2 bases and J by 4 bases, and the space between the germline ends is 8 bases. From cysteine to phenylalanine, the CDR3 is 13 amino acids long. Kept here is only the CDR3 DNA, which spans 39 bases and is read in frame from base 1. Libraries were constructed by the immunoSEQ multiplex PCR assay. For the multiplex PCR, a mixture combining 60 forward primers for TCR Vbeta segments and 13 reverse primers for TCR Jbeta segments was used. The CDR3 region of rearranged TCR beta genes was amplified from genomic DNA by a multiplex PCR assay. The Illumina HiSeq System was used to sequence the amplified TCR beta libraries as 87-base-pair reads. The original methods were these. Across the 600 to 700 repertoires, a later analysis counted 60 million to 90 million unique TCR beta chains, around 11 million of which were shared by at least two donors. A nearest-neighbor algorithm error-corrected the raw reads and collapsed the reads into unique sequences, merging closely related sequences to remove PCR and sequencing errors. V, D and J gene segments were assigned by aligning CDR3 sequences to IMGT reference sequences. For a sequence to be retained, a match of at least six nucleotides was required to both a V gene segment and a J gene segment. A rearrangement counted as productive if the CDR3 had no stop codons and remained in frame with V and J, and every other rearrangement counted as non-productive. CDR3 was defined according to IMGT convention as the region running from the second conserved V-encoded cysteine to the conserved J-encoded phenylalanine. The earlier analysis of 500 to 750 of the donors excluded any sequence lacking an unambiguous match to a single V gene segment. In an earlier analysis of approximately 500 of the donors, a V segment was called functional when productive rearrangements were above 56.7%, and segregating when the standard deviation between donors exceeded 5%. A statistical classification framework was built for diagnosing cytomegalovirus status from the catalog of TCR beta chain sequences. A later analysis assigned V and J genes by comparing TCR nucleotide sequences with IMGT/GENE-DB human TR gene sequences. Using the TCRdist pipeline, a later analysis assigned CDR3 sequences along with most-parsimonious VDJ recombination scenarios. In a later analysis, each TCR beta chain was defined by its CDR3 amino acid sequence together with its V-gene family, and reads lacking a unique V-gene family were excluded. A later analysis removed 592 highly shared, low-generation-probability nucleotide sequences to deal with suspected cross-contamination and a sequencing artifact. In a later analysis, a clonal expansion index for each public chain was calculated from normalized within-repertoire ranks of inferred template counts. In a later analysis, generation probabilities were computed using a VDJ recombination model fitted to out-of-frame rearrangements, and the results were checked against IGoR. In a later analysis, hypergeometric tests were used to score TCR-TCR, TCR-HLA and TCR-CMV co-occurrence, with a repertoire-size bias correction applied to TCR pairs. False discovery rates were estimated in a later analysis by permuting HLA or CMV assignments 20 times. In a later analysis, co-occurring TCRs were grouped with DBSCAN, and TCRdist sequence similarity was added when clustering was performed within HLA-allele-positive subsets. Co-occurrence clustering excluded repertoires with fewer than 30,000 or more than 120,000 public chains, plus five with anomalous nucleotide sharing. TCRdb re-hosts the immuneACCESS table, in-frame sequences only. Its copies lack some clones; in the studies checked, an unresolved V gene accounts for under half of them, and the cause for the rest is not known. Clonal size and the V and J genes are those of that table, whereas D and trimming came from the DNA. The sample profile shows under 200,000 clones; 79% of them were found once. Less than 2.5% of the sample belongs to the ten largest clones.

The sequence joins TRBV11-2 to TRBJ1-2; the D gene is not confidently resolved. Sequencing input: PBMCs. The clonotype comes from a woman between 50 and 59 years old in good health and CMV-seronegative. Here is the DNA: TGTGCCAGCAGCTTACAGGATACCTATGGCTACACCTTC. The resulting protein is CASSLQDTYGYTF.